This entry lists 21 T cell receptor beta chains sequenced from one sample in a study of shared clonotypes between healthy human individuals. Assay: immunoSEQ multiplex PCR; the TCRdb copy retains only in-frame clones and omits some. The repertoire holds about 330,000 clones, over 75% seen once, with about a sixth in the top ten. Sequenced material: memory CD8+ T cells sorted from blood. The subset denotes: CD45RO+ cells pooled with CCR7-negative TemRA cells. Receptors were obtained from a man aged 18 to 29 in good health.

The chain has TRBV28 and TRBJ1-1; D might be TRBD1 (5 bases). The germline V and J ends were trimmed by 5 bases and 3 bases, with 16 bases remaining between them. The CDR3 loop spans 15 amino acids. CDR1 is MDHEN and CDR2 is SYDVKM in the germline V gene. CDR3 in DNA: TGTGCCAGCAGTCCTACCGGGCTGGGGGACACTGAAGCTTTCTTT. This gives the protein CASSPTGLGDTEAFF.

This sequence joins TRBV12-2 and TRBJ2-7; the listed D gene, TRBD2, was not tested against the DNA. TRBV12-2 is labeled a pseudogene. The CDR3 covers 17 residues. The CDR3 spells CASRLVGWGGSSYEQYF. CDR3 DNA sequence: TGTGCAAGTCGCTTAGTAGGTTGGGGCGGGAGCTCCTACGAGCAGTACTTC.

V is TRBV28 and J is TRBJ1-2; a possible D gene is TRBD1 (5 bases). V dropped 2 bases and J dropped 3 bases, with 22 bases sitting between them. The CDR3 has 18 amino acids. The V gene's germline CDR1 is MDHEN and CDR2 SYDVKM. Here the CDR3 reads CASSLNSNGDRNYYGYTF. As DNA, the CDR3 is TGTGCCAGCAGTTTAAACTCCAACGGCGACAGAAATTACTATGGCTACACCTTC.

The chain has TRBV27 and TRBJ2-7; TRBD2 agrees at 9 bases. With 3 bases clipped from V and 0 bases from J, the junction kept 9 bases outside the gene matches. The CDR3 spans 17 residues. Germline CDR1 is MNHEY and CDR2 is SMNVEV (reference sequence). The CDR3 reads CASSFQGLAHGSYEQYF. CDR3 coding DNA: TGTGCCAGCAGTTTCCAGGGACTAGCCCATGGCTCCTACGAGCAGTACTTC.

The chain has TRBV27 and TRBJ2-7; tentative D call: TRBD2 (7 bases). V dropped 7 bases and J dropped 3 bases, with 16 bases sitting between them. Germline CDR1 MNHEY, CDR2 SMNVEV (reference sequence). This CDR3 spans 14 amino acids. In DNA form, the CDR3 reads TGTGCCAGCACCTCCGGCGGGGGCCTCTACGAGCAGTACTTC. It translates to CASTSGGGLYEQYF.

The V call is TRBV7-2, the J call TRBJ1-1; D possibly corresponds to TRBD1 (6 bases). V dropped 5 bases and J dropped 0 bases, with 16 bases sitting between them. The CDR3 has 16 residues. Per germline, CDR1 SGHTA and CDR2 FQGNSA. Written as DNA, the CDR3 is TGTGCCAGCAGCCCTAGGAGGGGGAAGATGAACACTGAAGCTTTCTTT. It yields the protein CASSPRRGKMNTEAFF.

CDR3 loop: CASSLVGGGELFF. In DNA, the CDR3 is TGCGCCAGCAGCTTGGTAGGAGGCGGGGAGCTGTTTTTT. The chain uses TRBV5-1 and TRBJ2-2; a possible D gene is TRBD2 (5 bases). Deletions cut 0 bases from V and 7 bases from J, with 7 bases between. Germline V gene data show CDR1 as SGHRS and CDR2 as YFSETQ. The length of the CDR3 is 13 residues.

The genes are TRBV25-1 and TRBJ2-1; D possibly corresponds to TRBD1 (5 bases). V gave up 4 bases and J gave up 9 bases, with 16 bases separating them. Germline V gene lookup returns CDR1 MGHDK and CDR2 SYGVNS. The CDR3 runs 14 residues. In DNA form, the CDR3 reads TGTGCCAGCAGTGTAGCAGGGTCGTTCAGTGAGCAGTTCTTC. Translation: CASSVAGSFSEQFF.

The chain combines TRBV5-4 with TRBJ2-3, with a possible D match to TRBD2 (6 bases). In germline, CDR1 is SGHNT, CDR2 YYREEE (reference sequence). This CDR3 contains 15 residues. The V end lost 4 bases, the J end lost 6 bases, and 18 bases lay between the germline ends. The CDR3, as DNA: TGTGCCAGCAGCCTTACGACAGCGGGTATGGATACGCAGTATTTT. Amino acid sequence: CASSLTTAGMDTQYF. The entire variable domain, with the rest obtained from reference TRBV5-4 and TRBJ2-3, is as follows: ETGVTQSPTHLIKTRGQQVTLRCSSQSGHNTVSWYQQALGQGPQFIFQYYREEENGRGNFPPRFSGLQFPNYSSELNVNALELDDSALYLCASSLTTAGMDTQYFGPGTRLTVL.

The CDR3 loop is CASSLTGGSPYNSPLHF. CDR3 DNA sequence: TGTGCCAGCAGCTTAACAGGGGGATCACCCTATAATTCACCCCTCCACTTT. The chain is built from TRBV7-2 and TRBJ1-6, with 8 bases fitting TRBD1. The CDR3 runs to 17 residues. Per the germline V gene, CDR1 is SGHTA and CDR2 is FQGNSA. J was trimmed by 2 bases and V by 2 bases; bases with no gene match: 5.

Regarding this clone: Mismatch with germline at one junction end may stem from a read error. The V call is TRBV7-4, the J call TRBJ2-5, with a tentative D call TRBD1 (6 bases). The V gene's germline CDR1 is SGHVT and CDR2 SQSDAQ. The CDR3 spans 13 residues. The CDR3 DNA is TGTGCCAGCAGCAACCGGGACCAGGGGACAAGGGACTTC. Its translation: CASSNRDQGTRDF. Full variable domain (missing parts from reference TRBV7-4 and TRBJ2-5): GAGVSQSPRYKVAKRGRDVALRCDSISGHVTLYWYRQTLGQGSEVLTYSQSDAQRDKSGRPSGRFSAERPERSVSTLKIQRTEQGDSAVYLCASSNRDQGTRDFGPGTRLLVL.

This CDR3 reads CASSMTGPGYEQYF. CDR3 DNA sequence: TGTGCCAGCAGTATGACAGGGCCCGGCTACGAGCAGTACTTC. This chain joins TRBV27 and TRBJ2-7, with 7 positions matching TRBD1. V lost 5 bases, J lost 3 bases, and 7 bases stayed unmatched. This CDR3 is built from 14 residues. Germline values: CDR1 MNHEY, CDR2 SMNVEV (reference sequence).

The CDR3 protein is CASSGTASTDTQYF. CDR3 DNA sequence: TGTGCCAGCAGTGGGACAGCTAGCACAGATACGCAGTATTTT. The chain couples TRBV2 to TRBJ2-3; TRBD1 is a possible D gene (6 bases). V was pared by 4 bases and J by 0 bases, with 8 bases between. Germline CDR1 reads SNHLY; CDR2 reads FYNNEI. This CDR3 has 14 residues.

The chain employs TRBV9 and TRBJ1-5; D ambiguous. The germline V gene encodes CDR1 SGDLS and CDR2 YYNGEE. V lost 7 bases and J 6 bases, leaving 8 bases between the germline ends. CDR3 length: 11 residues. The CDR3, as DNA: TGTGCCAGCGGATCAGTTCAGCCCCAGCATTTT. The encoded protein is CASGSVQPQHF.

The chain couples TRBV13 to TRBJ2-3; 8 bases agree with TRBD1. CDR3 length: 14 residues. CDR1 is PRHDT and CDR2 is FYEKMQ in the germline V gene (reference sequence). The J segment lost 2 bases and the V segment lost 5 bases, leaving 3 bases of the junction unmatched. The CDR3 DNA is TGTGCCAGCAGCGAGGACAGGGCCACAGATACGCAGTATTTT. Protein sequence: CASSEDRATDTQYF.

Ten or more counts support this clone. Additional DNA sequences in this sample encode the identical CDR3. The chain recombines TRBV6-6 with TRBJ1-2; D is uncertain. Germline CDR1 is MNHNY and CDR2 is SVGAGI (reference sequence). V shed 3 bases and J shed 4 bases, with 3 bases lying between them. The CDR3 is made up of 11 amino acids. The CDR3 nucleotides are TGTGCCAGCAGTTATCTCTATGGCTACACCTTC. This codes for CASSYLYGYTF.

CDR3 in DNA: TGTGCCAGCAGGGTCGGGTCCAGGTTCGATCAGCCCCAGCATTTT. The encoded protein is CASRVGSRFDQPQHF. This sequence joins TRBV6-5 and TRBJ1-5, with D uncertain. The ends were cut back, 6 bases at V and 5 bases at J, with 17 bases in the middle. Germline CDR1 is MNHEY and CDR2 is SVGAGI. The CDR3 is 15 amino acids.

This chain joins TRBV9 and TRBJ2-2, with TRBD2 matching 11 bases. V trimming: 4 bases; J trimming: 1 base; junction bases outside the gene matches: 6. CDR1 SGDLS and CDR2 YYNGEE come from the germline V gene. The CDR3 runs to 17 residues. The DNA for the CDR3 is TGTGCCAGCAGCTTAGAGACTAGCGGGGTGAACACCGGGGAGCTGTTTTTT. Protein product: CASSLETSGVNTGELFF.

The J gene is TRBJ2-1, the V gene TRBV4-1; no definite D call. The CDR3 totals 12 residues. The germline gives CDR1 MGHRA, CDR2 YSYEKL. V lost 0 bases and J lost 10, with 7 bases in between. The CDR3 protein is CASSQEKVEQFF. In DNA, the CDR3 is TGCGCCAGCAGCCAAGAGAAGGTCGAGCAGTTCTTC.

This clone occurred once. The rearrangement joins TRBV6-5 to TRBJ1-1; no clear D. Trimming took off 1 base at V and 0 bases at J, with 3 bases between the two ends. The CDR3 length is 13 residues. The germline gives CDR1 MNHEY, CDR2 SVGAGI. The CDR3 region has the DNA TGTGCCAGCAGTTACTTTATGAACACTGAAGCTTTCTTT. Translated: CASSYFMNTEAFF.

V gene TRBV5-6 combines with J gene TRBJ2-7; the match to TRBD2 covers 10 bases. In germline, CDR1 is SGHDT, CDR2 YYEEEE. This CDR3 has 14 residues. Trimming removed 0 bases from V and 7 bases from J; junction bases left unmatched: 4. CDR3 residues: CASSLVELAGEQYF. Written as DNA, the CDR3 is TGTGCCAGCAGCTTGGTTGAACTAGCGGGAGAGCAGTACTTC.